What follows are 17 T cell receptor beta chains derived from one specimen sequenced in a study of naive and memory T cell subsets. Both TRBC1 and TRBC2 were covered by a beta constant-region primer of two equimolar oligonucleotides. Nested alpha and beta constant-region primers with the SP2 primer drove four PCR rounds on ligated cDNA. One entry per CDR3 protein, called by TCRdb with MiXCR from the UMI-ligation and nested PCR reads. The sample shows about 150,000 distinct CDR3 sequences, about 23% of them seen only once. Study results and caveats: Naive repertoires, especially CD8, held a few larger clonotypes, possibly memory cells re-expressing CD45RA.

Their cognate antigens are unknown. What was sequenced was naive CD4+ T cells from blood. Receptors originate from a human donor in good health.

This clonotype was detected a few times. This chain links TRBV7-2 with TRBJ1-5; the D is unclear. Trimming removed 1 base from V and 6 bases from J, with 7 bases in between. Germline V gives CDR1 SGHTA, CDR2 FQGNSA. The CDR3 sequence is 13 residues long. The CDR3 region has the DNA TGTGCCAGCAGCTTAGGGGCGGCTCAGCCCCAGCATTTT. Protein: CASSLGAAQPQHF. Full variable domain (outside the CDR3, taken from reference TRBV7-2 and TRBJ1-5): GAGVSQSPSNKVTEKGKDVELRCDPISGHTALYWYRQSLGQGLEFLIYFQGNSAPDKSGLPSDRFSAERTGGSVSTLTIQRTQQEDSAVYLCASSLGAAQPQHFGDGTRLSIL.

In its sample, this clonotype was seen a few times. CDR3 loop: CASSPPGQGNGYTF. The CDR3 bases are TGTGCCAGCTCACCGCCTGGACAGGGTAATGGCTACACCTTC. V is TRBV18 and J is TRBJ1-2; the match to TRBD1 covers 8 bases. The CDR3 spans 14 residues. Trimming took 3 bases from V and 6 from J; bases not matched to a gene: 6. Germline V gene lookup returns CDR1 KGHSH and CDR2 LQKENI.

This clonotype was counted ten times or more. Written as DNA, the CDR3 is TGCAGCGTTCTTTGGGACCCCCAGAGGGCCTACGAGCAGTACTTC. Protein sequence: CSVLWDPQRAYEQYF. The chain uses TRBV29-1 and TRBJ2-7, with D perhaps assigned TRBD1 or TRBD2 (5 bases each). Germline V gene lookup returns CDR1 SQVTM and CDR2 ANQGSEA. The V gene lost 5 bases and the J gene lost 2 bases, with 19 bases spanning the gap. The CDR3 consists of 15 residues.

The chain carries TRBV20-1 and TRBJ2-3, with 8 nucleotides matching TRBD2. Per germline, CDR1 DFQATT and CDR2 SNEGSKA (reference sequence). The junction had 6 bases not matched to a gene; V was cut back by 5 bases and J by 2 bases. The CDR3 totals 14 residues. Here the CDR3 reads CSAALAVSTDTQYF. The CDR3 coding sequence is TGCAGTGCTGCACTAGCGGTATCCACAGATACGCAGTATTTT.

The chain recombines TRBV9 with TRBJ1-1; TRBD1 matches at 9 bases. This CDR3 comprises 16 residues. Germline V lookup: CDR1 SGDLS, CDR2 YYNGEE. V was pared by 2 bases and J by 1 base, with 6 bases of the junction left unmatched. The CDR3 region is CASSVGQGPKNTEAFF. In nucleotides, the CDR3 is TGTGCCAGCAGCGTGGGACAGGGTCCGAAGAACACTGAAGCTTTCTTT. Full variable domain (remainder filled in from reference TRBV9 and TRBJ1-1): DSGVTQTPKHLITATGQRVTLRCSPRSGDLSVYWYQQSLDQGLQFLIQYYNGEERAKGNILERFSAQQFPDLHSELNLSSLELGDSALYFCASSVGQGPKNTEAFFGQGTRLTVV.

Comment on this clonotype: Mismatch with germline at one junction end may stem from a read error. This chain connects TRBV15 to TRBJ2-3; D call uncertain. This CDR3 spans 15 amino acids. Germline V gene lookup returns CDR1 LNHNV and CDR2 YYDKDF (reference sequence). DNA for the CDR3: TGTGTCACCAGCAGAGACACGGATTACACAGATACGCAGTATTTT. The encoded protein is CVTSRDTDYTDTQYF.

The table lists this clonotype with many counts. The V call is TRBV20-1, the J call TRBJ2-3; D possibly corresponds to TRBD1 (5 bases). Germline V gene sequence: CDR1 DFQATT, CDR2 SNEGSKA (reference sequence). This CDR3 spans 15 amino acids. V lost 6 bases to trimming and J lost 0 bases, with 16 bases between them. The CDR3 nucleotides read TGCAGTGCCACAAACAGGATATCTAGCACAGATACGCAGTATTTT. Amino acid sequence: CSATNRISSTDTQYF.

Here the CDR3 DNA reads TGCAGTGCTAGAACCTTTCTGACAGGGTCTGTCTACAATGAGCAGTTCTTC. This encodes CSARTFLTGSVYNEQFF. This sequence joins TRBV20-1 and TRBJ2-1, with 7 bases that match TRBD1. The CDR3 is 17 amino acids. Trimming cost V 2 bases and J 3 bases; bases outside gene matches: 13. Germline-derived CDR1 and CDR2 are DFQATT and SNEGSKA (reference sequence).

The CDR3 nucleotides read TGTGCCAGTAGTCCCCTCGGGACGGGATCGATAGGGGAGCTGTTTTTT. It is translated as CASSPLGTGSIGELFF. V is TRBV19 and J is TRBJ2-2; D tentatively fits TRBD1 or TRBD2 (5 bases each). The CDR3 spans 16 residues. V gave up 5 bases and J gave up 8 bases, with 21 bases separating them. Germline V gene data show CDR1 as LNHDA and CDR2 as SQIVND (reference sequence).

This clonotype was seen a few times. The chain joins TRBV6-5 to TRBJ1-2; TRBD1 is a possible D gene (5 bases). CDR1 MNHEY and CDR2 SVGAGI come from the germline V gene. CDR3 length equals 13 residues. V was clipped by 2 bases and J by 8 bases, with 12 bases between them. The CDR3 DNA sequence: TGTGCCAGCAGTTACGGACCGGGGGACGGCTACACCTTC. Translation: CASSYGPGDGYTF.

This clonotype was recorded a few times. V and J are TRBV9 and TRBJ2-3; weak D call: TRBD1 (5 bases). Germline CDR1 SGDLS, CDR2 YYNGEE. CDR3 size: 14 residues. V was trimmed by 2 bases and J by 2 bases, leaving 9 bases between them. CDR3 DNA: TGTGCCAGCAGCGTTGGGGCACACACAGATACGCAGTATTTT. It encodes CASSVGAHTDTQYF.

This chain connects TRBV6-6 to TRBJ1-4; TRBD1 might be the D (5 bases). This CDR3 comprises 15 residues. The V end lost 7 bases, the J end lost 7 bases, and 19 bases lay between the germline ends. CDR1 is MNHNY, CDR2 SVGAGI, per germline (reference sequence). The CDR3 DNA follows: TGTGCCAGCAAAAGGACTGGGCAGGGCTCTGAAAAACTGTTTTTT. This translates into CASKRTGQGSEKLFF.

V usage is TRBV20-1 and J usage is TRBJ2-4, with a weak D call TRBD1 (6 bases). CDR3 length: 12 residues. Germline-derived CDR1 and CDR2 are DFQATT and SNEGSKA (reference sequence). CDR3: CRVDRAKNIQYF. The CDR3 DNA follows: TGCAGGGTGGACAGAGCCAAAAACATTCAGTACTTC.

V usage is TRBV5-1 and J usage is TRBJ2-2; 7 bases fit TRBD2. The V gene's germline CDR1 is SGHRS and CDR2 YFSETQ. V gave up 4 bases and J gave up 4 bases; unmatched junction bases: 13. CDR3 length: 17 amino acids. CDR3 sequence: CASSRIGGRVSTGELFF. The CDR3 nucleotides are TGCGCCAGCAGCCGTATAGGTGGGAGGGTGAGCACCGGGGAGCTGTTTTTT.

The chain joins TRBV7-8 to TRBJ2-7; weak D call: TRBD1 (6 bases). Germline assignment: CDR1 SGHVS and CDR2 FQNEAQ. CDR3 length: 15 residues. Trimming shortened V by 1 base and J by 2 bases, and 12 bases separated the two germline ends. This CDR3 is CASSLVQGWTYEQYF. The CDR3 DNA is TGTGCCAGCAGCTTAGTACAGGGTTGGACCTACGAGCAGTACTTC.

There are a few counts of this clonotype. The CDR3 protein is CASSPPLETQYF. The CDR3 nucleotides read TGTGCCAGCAGCCCGCCTCTGGAGACCCAGTACTTC. The gene calls are TRBV7-6 and TRBJ2-5; D gene unclear. Trimming took 5 bases from V and 5 from J, leaving 9 bases between them. CDR3 length equals 12 residues. The germline V gene encodes CDR1 SGHVS and CDR2 FNYEAQ.

This clonotype came up a few times. The chain is built from TRBV20-1 and TRBJ2-7; a possible D gene is TRBD2 (6 bases). CDR1 DFQATT and CDR2 SNEGSKA come from the germline V gene (reference sequence). Trimming took off 3 bases at V and 0 bases at J, with 18 bases between the two ends. CDR3 length: 16 amino acids. CDR3 loop: CSASLPGTPRSYEQYF. CDR3 in DNA: TGCAGTGCTAGCTTACCCGGGACTCCACGCTCCTACGAGCAGTACTTC.